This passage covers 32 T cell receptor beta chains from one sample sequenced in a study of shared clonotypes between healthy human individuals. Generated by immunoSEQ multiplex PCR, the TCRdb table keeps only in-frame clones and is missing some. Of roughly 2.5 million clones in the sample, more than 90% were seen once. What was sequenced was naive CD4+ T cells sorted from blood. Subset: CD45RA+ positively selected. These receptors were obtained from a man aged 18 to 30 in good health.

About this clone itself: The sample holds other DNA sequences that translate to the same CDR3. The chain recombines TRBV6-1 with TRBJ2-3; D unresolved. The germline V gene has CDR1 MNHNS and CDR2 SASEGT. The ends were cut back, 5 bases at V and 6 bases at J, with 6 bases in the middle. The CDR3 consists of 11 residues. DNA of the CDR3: TGTGCCAGCAGTTTAGGGGATACGCAGTATTTT. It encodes CASSLGDTQYF.

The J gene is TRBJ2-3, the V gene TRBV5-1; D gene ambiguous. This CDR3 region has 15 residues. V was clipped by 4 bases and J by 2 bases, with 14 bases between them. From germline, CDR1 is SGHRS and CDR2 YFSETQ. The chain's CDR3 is CASSPRSHTTDTQYF. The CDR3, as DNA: TGCGCCAGCAGCCCCCGATCCCACACCACAGATACGCAGTATTTT.

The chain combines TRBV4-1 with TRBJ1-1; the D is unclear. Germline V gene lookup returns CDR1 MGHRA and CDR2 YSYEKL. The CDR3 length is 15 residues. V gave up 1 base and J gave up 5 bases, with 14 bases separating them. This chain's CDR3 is CASSQALQLTTEAFF. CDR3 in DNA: TGCGCCAGCAGCCAAGCCCTCCAGCTAACGACTGAAGCTTTCTTT.

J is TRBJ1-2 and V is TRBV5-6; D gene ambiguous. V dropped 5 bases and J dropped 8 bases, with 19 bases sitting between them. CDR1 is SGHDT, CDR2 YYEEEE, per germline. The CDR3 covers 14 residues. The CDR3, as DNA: TGTGCCAGCAGGTTTGGGGTCGGCACGAAAGGCTACACCTTC. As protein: CASRFGVGTKGYTF.

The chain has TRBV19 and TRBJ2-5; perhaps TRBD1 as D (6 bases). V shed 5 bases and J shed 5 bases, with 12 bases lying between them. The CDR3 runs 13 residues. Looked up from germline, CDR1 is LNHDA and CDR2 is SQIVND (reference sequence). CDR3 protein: CASSGTIVETQYF. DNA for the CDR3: TGTGCCAGTAGTGGGACAATCGTGGAGACCCAGTACTTC. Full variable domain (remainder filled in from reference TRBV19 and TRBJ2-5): DGGITQSPKYLFRKEGQNVTLSCEQNLNHDAMYWYRQDPGQGLRLIYYSQIVNDFQKGDIAEGYSVSREKKESFPLTVTSAQKNPTAFYLCASSGTIVETQYFGPGTRLLVL.

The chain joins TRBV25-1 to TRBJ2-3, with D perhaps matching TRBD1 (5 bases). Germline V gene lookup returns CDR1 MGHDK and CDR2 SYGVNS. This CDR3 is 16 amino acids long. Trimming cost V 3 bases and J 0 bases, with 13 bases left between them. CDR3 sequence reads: CASSDLDTSSTDTQYF. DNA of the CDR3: TGTGCCAGCAGTGACCTGGACACTTCTAGCACAGATACGCAGTATTTT.

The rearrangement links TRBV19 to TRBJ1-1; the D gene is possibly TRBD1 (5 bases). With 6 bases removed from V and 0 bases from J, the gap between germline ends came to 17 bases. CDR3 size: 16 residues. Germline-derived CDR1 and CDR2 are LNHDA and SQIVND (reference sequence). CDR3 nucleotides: TGTGCCAGTAGGCCCGGGGCGGGGACTTTGAACACTGAAGCTTTCTTT. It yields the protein CASRPGAGTLNTEAFF.

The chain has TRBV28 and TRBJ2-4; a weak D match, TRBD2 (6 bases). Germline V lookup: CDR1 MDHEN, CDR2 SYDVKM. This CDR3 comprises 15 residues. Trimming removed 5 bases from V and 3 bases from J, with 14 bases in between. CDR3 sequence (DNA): TGTGCCAGCAGTACACGGGGGTGGGGCAAAAACATTCAGTACTTC. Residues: CASSTRGWGKNIQYF.

The CDR3 bases are TGTGCCATCAGTGACTCCAGCGGGAAATACGAGCAGTACTTC. Translation gives CAISDSSGKYEQYF. The chain combines TRBV10-3 with TRBJ2-7; 7 bases match TRBD2. V was pared by 3 bases and J by 4 bases, with 6 bases of the junction left unmatched. Germline V gene sequence: CDR1 ENHRY, CDR2 SYGVKD. The CDR3 runs to 14 residues.

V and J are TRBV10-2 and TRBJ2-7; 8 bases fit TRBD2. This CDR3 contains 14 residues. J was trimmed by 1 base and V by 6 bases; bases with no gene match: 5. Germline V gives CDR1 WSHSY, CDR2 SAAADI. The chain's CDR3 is CASSPSGRSYEQYF. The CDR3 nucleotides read TGCGCCAGCAGCCCTAGCGGGCGGTCCTACGAGCAGTACTTC.

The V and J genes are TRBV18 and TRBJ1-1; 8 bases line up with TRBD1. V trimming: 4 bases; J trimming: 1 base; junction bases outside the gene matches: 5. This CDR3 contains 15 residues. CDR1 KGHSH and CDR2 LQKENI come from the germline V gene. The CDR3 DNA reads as TGTGCCAGCTCACATCCCGGACAGGGGAACACTGAAGCTTTCTTT. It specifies CASSHPGQGNTEAFF.

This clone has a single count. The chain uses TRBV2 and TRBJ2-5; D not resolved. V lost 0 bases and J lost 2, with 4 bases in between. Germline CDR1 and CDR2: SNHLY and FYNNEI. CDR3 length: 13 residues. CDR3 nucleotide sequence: TGTGCCAGCAGTGAAGCCCAGCAAGAGACCCAGTACTTC. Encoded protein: CASSEAQQETQYF.

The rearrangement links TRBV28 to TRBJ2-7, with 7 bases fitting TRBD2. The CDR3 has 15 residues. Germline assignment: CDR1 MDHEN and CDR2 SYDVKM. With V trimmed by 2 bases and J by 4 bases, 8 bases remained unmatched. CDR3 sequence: CASSLGGGRAYEQYF. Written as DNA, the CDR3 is TGTGCCAGCAGTTTAGGCGGGGGTAGGGCGTACGAGCAGTACTTC.

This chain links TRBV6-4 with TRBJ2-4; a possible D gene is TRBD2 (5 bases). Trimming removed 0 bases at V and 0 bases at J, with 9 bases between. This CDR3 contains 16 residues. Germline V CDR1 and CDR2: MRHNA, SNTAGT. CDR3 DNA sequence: TGTGCCAGCAGTGACTCGGCAGGACTAGCCAAAAACATTCAGTACTTC. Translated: CASSDSAGLAKNIQYF.

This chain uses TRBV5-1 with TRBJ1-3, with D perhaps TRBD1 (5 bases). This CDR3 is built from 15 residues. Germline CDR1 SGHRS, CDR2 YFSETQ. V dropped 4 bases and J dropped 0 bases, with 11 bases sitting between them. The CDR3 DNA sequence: TGCGCCAGCAGCCCGGGGGGGATCTCTGGAAACACCATATATTTT. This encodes CASSPGGISGNTIYF.

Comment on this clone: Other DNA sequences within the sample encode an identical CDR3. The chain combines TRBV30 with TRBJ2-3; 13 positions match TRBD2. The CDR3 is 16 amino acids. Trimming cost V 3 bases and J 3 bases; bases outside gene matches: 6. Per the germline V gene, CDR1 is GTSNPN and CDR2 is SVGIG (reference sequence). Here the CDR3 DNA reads TGTGCCTGGAGCGTCGGACTAGCGGGAGTTACAGATACGCAGTATTTT. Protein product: CAWSVGLAGVTDTQYF.

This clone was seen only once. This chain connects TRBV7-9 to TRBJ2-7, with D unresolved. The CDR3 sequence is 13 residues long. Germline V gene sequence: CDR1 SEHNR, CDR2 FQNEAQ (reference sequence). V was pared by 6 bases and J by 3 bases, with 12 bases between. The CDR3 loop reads CASRGYLGYEQYF. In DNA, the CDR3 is TGTGCCAGCAGGGGGTACCTTGGCTACGAGCAGTACTTC.

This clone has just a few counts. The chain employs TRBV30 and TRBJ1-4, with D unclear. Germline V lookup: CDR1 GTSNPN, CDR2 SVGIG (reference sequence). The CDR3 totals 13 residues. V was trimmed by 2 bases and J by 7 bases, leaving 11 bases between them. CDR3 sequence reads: CAWSMNRSEKLFF. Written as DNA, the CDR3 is TGTGCCTGGAGTATGAACCGGTCTGAAAAACTGTTTTTT.

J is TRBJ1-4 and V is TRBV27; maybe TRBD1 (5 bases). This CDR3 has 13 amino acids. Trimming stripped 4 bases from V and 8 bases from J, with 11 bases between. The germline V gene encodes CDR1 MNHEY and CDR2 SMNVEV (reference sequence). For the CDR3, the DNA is TGTGCCAGCAGTTGGGCCGGGGCAGAAAAACTGTTTTTT. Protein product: CASSWAGAEKLFF.

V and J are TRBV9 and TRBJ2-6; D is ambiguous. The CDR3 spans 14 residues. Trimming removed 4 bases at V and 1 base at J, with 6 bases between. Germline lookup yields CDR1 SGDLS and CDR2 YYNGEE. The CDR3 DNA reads TGTGCCAGCAGCCCCGAATCTGGGGCCAACGTCCTGACTTTC. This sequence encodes CASSPESGANVLTF.

The CDR3 protein is CASSGLVGGQPQHF. The CDR3 bases are TGTGCCAGTAGTGGGCTCGTGGGTGGCCAGCCCCAGCATTTT. The chain carries TRBV19 and TRBJ1-5; D remains ambiguous. Between the trimmed V and J ends, which lost 5 bases and 7 bases, there was a span of 15 bases. The CDR3 length is 14 residues. The V gene's germline CDR1 is LNHDA and CDR2 SQIVND (reference sequence).

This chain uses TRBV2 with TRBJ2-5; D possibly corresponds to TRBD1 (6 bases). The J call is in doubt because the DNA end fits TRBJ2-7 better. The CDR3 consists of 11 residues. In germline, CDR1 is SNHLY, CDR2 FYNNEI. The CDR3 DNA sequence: TGTGCCAGCAAATCAGGGGACGAGCAGTACTTC. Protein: CASKSGDEQYF.

The CDR3 nucleotides are TGTGCCAGCAGCCCGGGGACAGGGGGTGGAAACACCATATATTTT. Its protein is CASSPGTGGGNTIYF. The chain uses TRBV11-2 and TRBJ1-3; 11 nucleotides agree with TRBD1. This CDR3 is 15 amino acids long. The germline gives CDR1 SGHAT, CDR2 FQNNGV. After removal of 5 bases from V and 3 bases from J, the junction contained 3 bases not matched to a gene.

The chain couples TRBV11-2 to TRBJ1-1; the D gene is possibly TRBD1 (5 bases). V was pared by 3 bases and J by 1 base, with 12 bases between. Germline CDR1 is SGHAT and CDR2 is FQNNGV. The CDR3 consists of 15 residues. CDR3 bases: TGTGCCAGCAGCTTGTGGGGGGATCAGAACACTGAAGCTTTCTTT. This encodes CASSLWGDQNTEAFF.

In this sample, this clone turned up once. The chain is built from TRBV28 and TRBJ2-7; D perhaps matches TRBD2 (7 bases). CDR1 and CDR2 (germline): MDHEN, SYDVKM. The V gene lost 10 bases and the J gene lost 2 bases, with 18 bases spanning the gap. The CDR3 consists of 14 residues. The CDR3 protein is CATFSGGYTYEQYF. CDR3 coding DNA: TGTGCCACCTTTTCGGGGGGCTATACCTACGAGCAGTACTTC.

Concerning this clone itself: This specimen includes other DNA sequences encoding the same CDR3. CDR3: CASSPGRQETQYF. CDR3 bases: TGTGCCAGCTCACCAGGTCGACAAGAGACCCAGTACTTC. The gene calls are TRBV18 and TRBJ2-5; D unresolved. CDR1 is KGHSH and CDR2 is LQKENI in the germline V gene. The CDR3 has 13 amino acids. Trimming removed 2 bases from V and 2 bases from J, with 6 bases in between.

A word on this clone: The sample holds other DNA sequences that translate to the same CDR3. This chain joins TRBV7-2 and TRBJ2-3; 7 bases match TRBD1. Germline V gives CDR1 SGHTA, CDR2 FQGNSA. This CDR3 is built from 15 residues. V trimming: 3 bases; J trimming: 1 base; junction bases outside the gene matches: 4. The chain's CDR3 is CASSFRTGGTDTQYF. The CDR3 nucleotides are TGTGCCAGCAGCTTCAGGACAGGCGGCACAGATACGCAGTATTTT.

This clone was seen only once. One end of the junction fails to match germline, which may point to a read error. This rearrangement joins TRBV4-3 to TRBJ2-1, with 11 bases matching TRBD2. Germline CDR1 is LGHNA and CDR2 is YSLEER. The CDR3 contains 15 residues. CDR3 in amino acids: CASSQDHLAGGMLVF. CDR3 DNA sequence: TGCGCCAGCAGCCAAGATCACCTAGCGGGAGGAATGTTGGTCTTC.

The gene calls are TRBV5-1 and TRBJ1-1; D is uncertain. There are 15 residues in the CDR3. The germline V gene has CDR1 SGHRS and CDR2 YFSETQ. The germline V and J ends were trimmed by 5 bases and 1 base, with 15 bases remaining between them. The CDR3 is CASSHLLGGNTEAFF. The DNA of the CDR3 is TGCGCCAGCAGTCACCTCCTAGGCGGGAACACTGAAGCTTTCTTT.

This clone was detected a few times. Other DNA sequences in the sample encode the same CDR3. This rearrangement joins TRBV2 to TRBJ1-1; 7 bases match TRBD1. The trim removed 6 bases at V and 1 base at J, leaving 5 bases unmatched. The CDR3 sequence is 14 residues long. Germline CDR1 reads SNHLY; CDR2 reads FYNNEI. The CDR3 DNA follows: TGTGCCAGCAGCCCGACAGGGACGAACACTGAAGCTTTCTTT. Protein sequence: CASSPTGTNTEAFF.

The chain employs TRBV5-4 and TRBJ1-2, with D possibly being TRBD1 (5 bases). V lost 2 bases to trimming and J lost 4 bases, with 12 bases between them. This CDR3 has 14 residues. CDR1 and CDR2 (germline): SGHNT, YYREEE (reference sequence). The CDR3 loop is CASSFGGRGYGYTF. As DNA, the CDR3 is TGTGCCAGCAGCTTTGGGGGGAGAGGCTATGGCTACACCTTC.

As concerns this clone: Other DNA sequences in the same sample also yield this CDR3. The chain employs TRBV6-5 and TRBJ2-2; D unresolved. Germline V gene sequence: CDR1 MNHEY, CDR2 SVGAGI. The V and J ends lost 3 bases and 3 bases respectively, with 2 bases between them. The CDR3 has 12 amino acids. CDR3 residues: CASSYYTGELFF. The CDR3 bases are TGTGCCAGCAGTTATTACACCGGGGAGCTGTTTTTT.